The present entry profiles one T cell receptor (beta chain) with its context. The data derive from a study of shared clonotypes between healthy human individuals. The wider study: Each donor's CD4 naive and CD4 memory cells filled three plates apiece, CD8 naive two, and CD8 memory one.

Germline values: CDR1 SGHAT, CDR2 FQNNGV. CDR3 size: 18 residues. V was clipped by 1 base and J by 6 bases; unmatched bases: 15. Only in-frame clones appear in the TCRdb table, and some are missing; sequencing was by immunoSEQ multiplex PCR. Counted here are approximately 1.5 million clones, approximately 98.5% occurring once; the ten biggest clones make up under 0.45%. Material for sequencing was naive CD4+ T cells sorted from blood. Regarding subset: CD45RA+ positively selected. This receptor was taken from a man aged 25 to 40 in good health. V usage is TRBV11-2 and J usage is TRBJ2-1; 7 bases agree with TRBD2. CDR3 nucleotide sequence: TGTGCCAGCAGCTTAGCTCTTAACGTAGGACTAGTGGGCAATGAGCAGTTCTTC. This translates into CASSLALNVGLVGNEQFF.